Listed below are T cell receptor beta chains from one sample, sequenced in a study of blood T cell repertoires in COVID-19. Repertoires were generated with immunoSEQ multiplex PCR, while TCRdb's copy carries only in-frame clones and drops some. The table lists 150,000 to 200,000 clones, approximately 82% of them singletons, with around a fifth in the top ten. Sequencing was carried out using peripheral blood. The source of these receptors is a woman older than 75 with acute or convalescent COVID-19. Both conserved end residues are part of each CDR3. Each record gives: V gene, J gene, CDR3 protein.

>TRBV6-6|TRBJ1-1
CASSYTVNTEAFF
>TRBV5-6|TRBJ2-1
CASSPGTSGRAGEQFF
>TRBV25-1|TRBJ1-1
CATINRVTEAFF
>TRBV16|TRBJ2-2
CASSHWQGELFF
>TRBV3-1/TRBV3-2|TRBJ1-1
CASSLQLGGTEAFF
>TRBV5-6|TRBJ1-4
CASSLGGGKLFF
>TRBV5-1|TRBJ2-7
CASSLDSVYEQYF
>TRBV19|TRBJ1-5
CASSPVGAGTQPQHF
>TRBV19|TRBJ1-4
CASSTTGITNEKLFF
>TRBV25-1|TRBJ1-1
CASSSNRQANTEAFF
>TRBV5-1|TRBJ2-2
CASSRDRGNTGELFF
>TRBV27|TRBJ2-3
CASSFQGAATQYF
>TRBV19|TRBJ2-4
CASSIARVRGTGAKNIQYF
>TRBV5-4|TRBJ2-7
CASSLTLDTYEQYF
>TRBV19|TRBJ2-3
CASTLSGGRPTDTQYF
>TRBV10-3|TRBJ1-1
CAISPGQNTEAFF
>TRBV7-9|TRBJ2-1
CASSLGTSGNNEQFF
>TRBV5-6|TRBJ2-1
CASRSTMGTNRDEQFF
>TRBV5-1|TRBJ1-2
CASTTGGYYGYTF
>TRBV10-3|TRBJ2-1
CAISESLAGVPEQFF
>TRBV10-3|TRBJ1-3
CAISEYRNTIYF
>TRBV15|TRBJ2-5
CATSPGGTTETQYF
>TRBV3-1/TRBV3-2|TRBJ2-2
CASSQREVGELFF
>TRBV2|TRBJ2-7
CASSLYEQYF
>TRBV29-1|TRBJ1-2
CSGEQGSGGYTF
>TRBV6-2/TRBV6-3|TRBJ2-1
CASSPGLAGAYNEQFF
>TRBV6-5|TRBJ2-7
CASRPLFVVRDEQYF
>TRBV5-4|TRBJ2-7
CASSPGLAGGPYEQYF
>TRBV4-1|TRBJ1-4
CASSPLGGLLGEKLFF
>TRBV6-2/TRBV6-3|TRBJ2-7
CASSYVGMGEQYF
>TRBV24-1|TRBJ1-5
CATSDFWAGNQPQHF
>TRBV28|TRBJ1-2
CASSLTSGYRENGYTF
>TRBV27|TRBJ2-1
CASSLAGQAYNEQFF
>TRBV3-1/TRBV3-2|TRBJ2-7
CASSLDAGTASYEQYF
>TRBV27|TRBJ1-1
CASSRIGVLRNTEAFF
>TRBV3-1/TRBV3-2|TRBJ1-4
CASSQGGRAKRTTNEKLFF
>TRBV27|TRBJ2-3
CASGASGSTDTQYF
>TRBV4-2|TRBJ2-5
CASSPIEVAGQETQYF
>TRBV5-4|TRBJ2-1
CASSGRQGNYNEQFF
>TRBV5-8|TRBJ1-1
CASSRRGGEAFF
>TRBV3-1/TRBV3-2|TRBJ1-1
CASSQPGLDKAFF
>TRBV6-2/TRBV6-3|TRBJ1-2
CASSIRQSGYTF
>TRBV10-2|TRBJ1-2
CASSPRGGYYGYTF
>TRBV15|TRBJ1-5
CATSRDRVVQPQHF
>TRBV4-1|TRBJ2-7
CASSQVRGQPTYEQYF
>TRBV5-4|TRBJ1-1
CASSSKQGNTEAFF
>TRBV3-1/TRBV3-2|TRBJ2-1
CASSLTGTYNEQFF
>TRBV29-1|TRBJ2-1
CSVVGWKRNNEQFF
>TRBV18|TRBJ2-1
CASSPLTSRNEQFF
>TRBV5-1|TRBJ2-2
CASSLGALTGELFF
>TRBV9|TRBJ2-3
CASSVATLGASGSTDTQYF
>TRBV4-1|TRBJ2-1
CASSQEPPGTSGYNEQFF
>TRBV2|TRBJ1-2
CASSAIGSYGYTF